These T cell receptor beta chains were read from a single sample in a study of cytomegalovirus exposure and HLA in healthy donors. The table came from immunoSEQ multiplex PCR; TCRdb's copy has only in-frame clones and leaves some out. The data show some 110,000 clones, with 79% seen just once and 2.5% to 3.5% held by the top ten. Sequencing input: PBMCs. The receptors were sampled from a woman between 18 and 29 years old in good health and CMV-seropositive. Each CDR3 is given with its conserved first and last residue. The D gene is left open where the match is weak. Clone size is stated in some rows and not others, as once, few, many or a class when expanded.

TRBV12-2	.	TRBJ1-5	.	CASRLFPYSLDRGNQPQHF	TGTGCAAGTCGCTTGTTTCCTTACTCCCTAGACAGGGGCAATCAGCCCCAGCATTTT
TRBV6-6	.	TRBJ2-3	.	CASSPSTLTDTQYF	TGTGCCAGCAGTCCCTCCACTCTCACAGATACGCAGTATTTT
TRBV10-3	.	TRBJ2-5	.	CAISVQGKQETQYF	TGTGCCATCAGTGTCCAGGGCAAGCAAGAGACCCAGTACTTC
TRBV7-9	few	TRBJ2-1	TRBD2	CASSRLAGEQFRTNEQFF	TGTGCCAGCAGCCGACTAGCGGGAGAACAGTTTCGGACAAATGAGCAGTTCTTC
TRBV19	.	TRBJ1-4	.	CATGPKRGYNEKLFF	TGTGCCACGGGCCCTAAAAGGGGATATAATGAAAAACTGTTTTTT
TRBV2	.	TRBJ2-5	TRBD2	CASSAGTSGRETQYF	TGTGCCAGCAGTGCCGGGACTAGCGGGAGGGAGACCCAGTACTTC
TRBV5-6	.	TRBJ2-1	TRBD2	CASSLAGLAGYNEQFF	TGTGCCAGCAGCTTGGCGGGACTAGCGGGTTACAATGAGCAGTTCTTC
TRBV7-2	.	TRBJ2-7	.	CASSWGAGDEQYF	TGTGCCAGCAGCTGGGGGGCGGGGGACGAGCAGTACTTC
TRBV2	.	TRBJ2-5	TRBD2	CAGGREGLLQETQYF	TGTGCCGGAGGGCGGGAGGGCCTATTGCAAGAGACCCAGTACTTC
TRBV30	.	TRBJ1-2	TRBD1	CAWSVRRQGVYGYTF	TGTGCCTGGAGTGTACGACGACAGGGCGTTTACGGCTACACCTTC
TRBV18	once	TRBJ1-1	TRBD1	CASSLGQADEAFF	TGTGCCAGCTCCCTAGGACAGGCGGACGAAGCTTTCTTT
TRBV15	.	TRBJ1-2	.	CATSRVWSADGYTF	TGTGCCACCAGCAGAGTTTGGTCGGCGGATGGCTACACCTTC
TRBV7-9	.	TRBJ1-5	TRBD1	CASSLAGQGQPQHF	TGTGCCAGCAGCTTAGCGGGACAGGGACAGCCCCAGCATTTT
TRBV2	.	TRBJ2-1	.	CASSGAGNEQFF	TGTGCCAGCAGTGGGGCAGGGAATGAGCAGTTCTTC
TRBV13	few	TRBJ2-1	TRBD2	CASSLATSPDEQFF	TGTGCCAGCAGCTTGGCGACTAGCCCCGATGAGCAGTTCTTC
TRBV2	.	TRBJ2-3	TRBD2	CASSERAGGADTQYF	TGTGCCAGCAGTGAGAGGGCGGGAGGAGCAGATACGCAGTATTTT
TRBV27	.	TRBJ2-7	.	CASSLRNGAEQYF	TGTGCCAGCAGTTTACGGAATGGGGCCGAGCAGTACTTC
TRBV12-5	.	TRBJ2-1	.	CASGPDSNEQFF	TGTGCTAGTGGTCCGGACAGCAATGAGCAGTTCTTC
TRBV18	.	TRBJ1-5	.	CASSPPEEGNQPQHF	TGTGCCAGCTCACCACCTGAGGAAGGAAATCAGCCCCAGCATTTT
TRBV13	.	TRBJ2-2	.	CASSQGGRDGELFF	TGTGCCAGCTCGCAGGGGGGTAGGGACGGGGAGCTGTTTTTT
TRBV6-5	.	TRBJ2-5	TRBD2	CASTTGREGNF	TGTGCCAGCACCACGGGGCGGGAGGGCAACTTC
TRBV5-1	.	TRBJ1-4	TRBD1	CASSSQGRHEKLFF	TGCGCCAGCAGCTCACAGGGGCGTCATGAAAAACTGTTTTTT
TRBV10-3	.	TRBJ2-5	TRBD2	CAISGLAGAETQYF	TGTGCCATCAGCGGACTAGCGGGAGCAGAGACCCAGTACTTC
TRBV7-3	few	TRBJ1-2	TRBD1	CASSSDRDSGGYTF	TGTGCCAGCAGCTCTGACAGGGACTCGGGTGGCTACACCTTC
TRBV7-8	.	TRBJ1-6	.	CASSLAAGIATLHF	TGTGCCAGCAGCTTAGCGGCAGGGATCGCGACCCTCCACTTT
TRBV5-6	.	TRBJ2-7	TRBD2	CASSPTTSGSAYEQYF	TGTGCCAGCAGCCCGACGACTAGCGGAAGTGCGTACGAGCAGTACTTC
TRBV28	.	TRBJ2-7	TRBD1	CAVGTGGNEQYF	TGTGCCGTAGGGACAGGGGGCAACGAGCAGTACTTC
TRBV6-5	.	TRBJ1-1	TRBD1	CASSEQGAETEAFF	TGTGCCAGCAGTGAACAGGGGGCAGAAACTGAAGCTTTCTTT
TRBV13	.	TRBJ2-7	TRBD2	CASRASSGSYEQYF	TGTGCCAGCCGCGCGTCTAGCGGATCCTACGAGCAGTACTTC
TRBV15	.	TRBJ1-5	TRBD1	CATSRQGPSNQPQHF	TGTGCCACCAGCCGACAGGGGCCAAGCAATCAGCCCCAGCATTTT
TRBV2	.	TRBJ1-2	TRBD1	CASSETGQGARYGYTF	TGTGCCAGCAGTGAGACGGGACAGGGGGCGCGATATGGCTACACCTTC
TRBV6-1	.	TRBJ1-4	TRBD1	CASSVTTGRNEKLFF	TGTGCCAGCAGTGTAACGACAGGGAGAAATGAAAAACTGTTTTTT
TRBV25-1	.	TRBJ2-2	.	CASSEYGRAGPNTGELFF	TGTGCCAGCAGTGAATATGGTCGGGCGGGGCCGAACACCGGGGAGCTGTTTTTT
TRBV5-6	.	TRBJ2-1	TRBD2	CASSQGLAGGYNEQFF	TGTGCCAGCAGCCAGGGACTAGCGGGAGGGTACAATGAGCAGTTCTTC
TRBV5-6	.	TRBJ1-4	.	CASSPKGVEEKLFF	TGTGCCAGCAGCCCGAAAGGGGTGGAGGAAAAACTGTTTTTT
TRBV7-9	.	TRBJ2-1	.	CSSSLHQRVDNEQFF	TGTTCCAGCAGCCTCCATCAGCGGGTTGACAATGAGCAGTTCTTC
TRBV30	.	TRBJ1-1	.	CAWILLMGGTEAFF	TGTGCCTGGATCCTACTGATGGGGGGCACTGAAGCTTTCTTT
TRBV6-6	few	TRBJ1-5	TRBD1	CASSYVAGGNQPQHF	TGTGCCAGCAGTTACGTCGCAGGGGGGAATCAGCCCCAGCATTTT
TRBV7-9	.	TRBJ2-6	.	CASSFPGGSGANVLTF	TGTGCCAGCAGCTTTCCCGGGGGCTCTGGGGCCAACGTCCTGACTTTC
TRBV27	.	TRBJ1-1	.	CASSPSAGLAFF	TGTGCCAGCAGTCCCTCCGCGGGGTTGGCTTTCTTT
TRBV7-9	.	TRBJ2-3	.	CASSLGQGRVTQYF	TGTGCCAGCAGCTTGGGGCAGGGGCGGGTTACGCAGTATTTT